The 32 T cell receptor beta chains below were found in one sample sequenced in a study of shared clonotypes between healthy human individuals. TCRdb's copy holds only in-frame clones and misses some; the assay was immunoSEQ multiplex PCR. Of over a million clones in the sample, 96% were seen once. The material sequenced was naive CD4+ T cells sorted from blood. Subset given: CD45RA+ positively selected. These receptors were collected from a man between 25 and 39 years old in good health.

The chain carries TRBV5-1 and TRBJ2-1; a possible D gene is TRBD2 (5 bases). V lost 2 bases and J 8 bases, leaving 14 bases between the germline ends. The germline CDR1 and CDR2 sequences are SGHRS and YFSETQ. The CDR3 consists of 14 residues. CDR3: CASSFEGNGDEQFF. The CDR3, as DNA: TGCGCCAGCAGCTTCGAGGGAAATGGAGATGAGCAGTTCTTC.

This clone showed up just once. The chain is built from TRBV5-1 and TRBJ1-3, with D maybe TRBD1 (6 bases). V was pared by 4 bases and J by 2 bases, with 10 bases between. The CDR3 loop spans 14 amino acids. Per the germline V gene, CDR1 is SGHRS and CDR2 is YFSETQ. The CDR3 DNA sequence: TGCGCCAGCAGCGAACAGGGTCCTGGAAACACCATATATTTT. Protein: CASSEQGPGNTIYF.

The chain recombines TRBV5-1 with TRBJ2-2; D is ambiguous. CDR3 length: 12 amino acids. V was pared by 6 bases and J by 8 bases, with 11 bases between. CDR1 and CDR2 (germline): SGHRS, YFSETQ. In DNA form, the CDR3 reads TGCGCCAGCACCTACCCCGGGGGGGAGCTGTTTTTT. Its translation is CASTYPGGELFF.

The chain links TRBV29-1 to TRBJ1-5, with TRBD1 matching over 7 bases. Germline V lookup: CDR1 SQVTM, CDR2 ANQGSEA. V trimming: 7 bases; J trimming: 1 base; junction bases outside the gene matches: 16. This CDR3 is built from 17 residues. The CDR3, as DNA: TGCAGCGGATACTCTCTCGGGACAGCGAAGAGCAATCAGCCCCAGCATTTT. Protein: CSGYSLGTAKSNQPQHF. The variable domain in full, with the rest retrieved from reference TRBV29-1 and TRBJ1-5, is SAVISQKPSRDICQRGTSLTIQCQVDSQVTMMFWYRQQPGQSLTLIATANQGSEATYESGFVIDKFPISRPNLTFSTLTVSNMSPEDSSIYLCSGYSLGTAKSNQPQHFGDGTRLSIL.

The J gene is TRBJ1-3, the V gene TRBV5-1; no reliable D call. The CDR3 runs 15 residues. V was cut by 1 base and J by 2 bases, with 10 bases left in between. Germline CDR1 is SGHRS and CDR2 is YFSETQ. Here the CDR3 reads CASSLSLGAGNTIYF. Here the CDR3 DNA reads TGCGCCAGCAGCTTGAGCTTGGGAGCTGGAAACACCATATATTTT.

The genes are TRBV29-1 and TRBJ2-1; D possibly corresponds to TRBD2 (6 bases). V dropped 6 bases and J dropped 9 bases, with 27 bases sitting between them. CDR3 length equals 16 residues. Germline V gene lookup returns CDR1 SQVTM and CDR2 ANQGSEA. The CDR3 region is CSVADLKLAWFGEQFF. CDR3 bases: TGCAGCGTGGCAGACCTAAAACTAGCCTGGTTCGGTGAGCAGTTCTTC.

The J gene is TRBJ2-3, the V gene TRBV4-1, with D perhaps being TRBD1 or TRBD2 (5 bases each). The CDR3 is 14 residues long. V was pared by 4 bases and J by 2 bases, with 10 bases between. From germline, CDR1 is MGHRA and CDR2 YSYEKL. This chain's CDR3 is CASSRGTFTDTQYF. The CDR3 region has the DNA TGCGCCAGCAGCCGAGGGACCTTCACAGATACGCAGTATTTT.

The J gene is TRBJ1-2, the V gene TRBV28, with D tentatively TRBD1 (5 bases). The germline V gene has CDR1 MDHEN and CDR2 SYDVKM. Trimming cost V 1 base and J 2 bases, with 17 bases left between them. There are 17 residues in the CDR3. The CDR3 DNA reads TGTGCCAGCAGTTTATTATTGGGGCTCGGAGCGAACTATGGCTACACCTTC. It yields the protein CASSLLLGLGANYGYTF.

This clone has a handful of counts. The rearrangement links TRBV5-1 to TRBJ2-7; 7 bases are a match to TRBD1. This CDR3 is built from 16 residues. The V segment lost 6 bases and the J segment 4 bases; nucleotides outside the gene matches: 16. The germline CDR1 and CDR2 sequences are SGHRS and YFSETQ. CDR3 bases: TGCGCCAGCAAAATCACGGCCGGGACAGAGAGATACGAGCAGTACTTC. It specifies CASKITAGTERYEQYF. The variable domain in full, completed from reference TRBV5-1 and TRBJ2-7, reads KAGVTQTPRYLIKTRGQQVTLSCSPISGHRSVSWYQQTPGQGLQFLFEYFSETQRNKGNFPGRFSGRQFSNSRSEMNVSTLELGDSALYLCASKITAGTERYEQYFGPGTRLTVT.

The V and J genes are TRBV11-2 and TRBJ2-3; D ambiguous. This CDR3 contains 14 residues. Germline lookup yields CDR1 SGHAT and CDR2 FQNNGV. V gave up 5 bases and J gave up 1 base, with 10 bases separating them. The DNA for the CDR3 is TGTGCCAGCAGCCGGAGTGTCGGCACAGATACGCAGTATTTT. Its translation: CASSRSVGTDTQYF.

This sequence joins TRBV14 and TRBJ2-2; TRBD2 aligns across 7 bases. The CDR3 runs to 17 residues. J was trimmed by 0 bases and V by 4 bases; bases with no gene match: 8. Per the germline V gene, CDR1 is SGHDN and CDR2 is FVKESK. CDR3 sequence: CASSPRGLRANTGELFF. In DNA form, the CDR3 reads TGTGCCAGCAGCCCCCGGGGACTAAGGGCGAACACCGGGGAGCTGTTTTTT. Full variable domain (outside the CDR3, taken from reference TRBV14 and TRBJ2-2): EAGVTQFPSHSVIEKGQTVTLRCDPISGHDNLYWYRRVMGKEIKFLLHFVKESKQDESGMPNNRFLAERTGGTYSTLKVQPAELEDSGVYFCASSPRGLRANTGELFFGEGSRLTVL.

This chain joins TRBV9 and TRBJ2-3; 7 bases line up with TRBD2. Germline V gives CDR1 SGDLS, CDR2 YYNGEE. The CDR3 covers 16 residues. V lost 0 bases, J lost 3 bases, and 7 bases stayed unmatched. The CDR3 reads CASSVAAGEMTDTQYF. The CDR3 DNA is TGTGCCAGCAGCGTAGCTGCGGGAGAAATGACAGATACGCAGTATTTT.

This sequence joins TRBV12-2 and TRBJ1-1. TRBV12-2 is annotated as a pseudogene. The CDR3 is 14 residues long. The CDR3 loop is CASRFQRSRGSAFF. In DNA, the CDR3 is TGTGCAAGTCGCTTCCAACGATCGCGAGGTTCAGCTTTCTTT.

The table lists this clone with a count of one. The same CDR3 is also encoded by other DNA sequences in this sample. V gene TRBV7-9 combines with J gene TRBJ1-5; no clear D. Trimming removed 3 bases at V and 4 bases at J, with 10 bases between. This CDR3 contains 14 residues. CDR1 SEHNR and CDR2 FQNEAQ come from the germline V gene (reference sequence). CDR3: CASSLGAGNQPQHF. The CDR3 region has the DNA TGTGCCAGCAGCTTGGGTGCGGGAAATCAGCCCCAGCATTTT.

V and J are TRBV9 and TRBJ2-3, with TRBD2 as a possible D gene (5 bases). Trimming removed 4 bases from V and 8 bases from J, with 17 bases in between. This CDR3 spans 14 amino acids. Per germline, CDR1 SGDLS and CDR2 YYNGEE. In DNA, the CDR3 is TGTGCCAGCAGCCCCCACGGCGAAGGAGGTACGCAGTATTTT. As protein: CASSPHGEGGTQYF.

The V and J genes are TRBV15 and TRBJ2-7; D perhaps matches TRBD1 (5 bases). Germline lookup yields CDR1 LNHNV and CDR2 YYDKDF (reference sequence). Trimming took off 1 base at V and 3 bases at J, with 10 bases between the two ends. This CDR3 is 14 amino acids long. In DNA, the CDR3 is TGTGCCACCAGCAGAGGACAGTCCGACTACGAGCAGTACTTC. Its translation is CATSRGQSDYEQYF.

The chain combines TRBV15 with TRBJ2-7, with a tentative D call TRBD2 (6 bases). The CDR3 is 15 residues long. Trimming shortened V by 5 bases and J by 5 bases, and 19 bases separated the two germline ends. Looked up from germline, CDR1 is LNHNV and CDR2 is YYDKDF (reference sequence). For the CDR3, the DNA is TGTGCCACCAGCGCCCAAGGGGCAGGCGGGGACGAGCAGTACTTC. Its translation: CATSAQGAGGDEQYF.

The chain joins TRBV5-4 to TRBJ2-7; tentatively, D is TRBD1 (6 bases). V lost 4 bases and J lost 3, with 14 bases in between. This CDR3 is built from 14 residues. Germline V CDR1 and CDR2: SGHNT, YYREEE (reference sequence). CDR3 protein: CASSQDSMNYEQYF. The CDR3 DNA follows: TGTGCCAGCAGCCAGGACAGCATGAACTACGAGCAGTACTTC.

CDR3 amino acids: CASYRGQPSGANVLTF. CDR3 sequence (DNA): TGCGCCAGCTATCGGGGGCAGCCATCTGGGGCCAACGTCCTGACTTTC. The chain carries TRBV5-1 and TRBJ2-6, with D perhaps matching TRBD1 or TRBD2 (6 bases each). Germline assignment: CDR1 SGHRS and CDR2 YFSETQ. The ends were cut back, 7 bases at V and 1 base at J, with 15 bases in the middle. This CDR3 has 16 residues.

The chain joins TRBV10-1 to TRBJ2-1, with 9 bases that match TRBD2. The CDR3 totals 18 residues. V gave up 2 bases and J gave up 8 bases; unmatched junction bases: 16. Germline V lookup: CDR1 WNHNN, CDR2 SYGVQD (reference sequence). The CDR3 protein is CASSELAGSLGGGDEQFF. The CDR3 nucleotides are TGCGCCAGCAGTGAGCTAGCGGGATCTCTTGGAGGGGGAGATGAGCAGTTCTTC.

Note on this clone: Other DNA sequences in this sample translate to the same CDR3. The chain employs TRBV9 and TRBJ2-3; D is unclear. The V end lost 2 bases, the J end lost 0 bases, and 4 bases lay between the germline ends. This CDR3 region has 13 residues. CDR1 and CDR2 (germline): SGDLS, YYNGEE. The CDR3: CASSVLSTDTQYF. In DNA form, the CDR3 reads TGTGCCAGCAGCGTTTTGAGCACAGATACGCAGTATTTT.

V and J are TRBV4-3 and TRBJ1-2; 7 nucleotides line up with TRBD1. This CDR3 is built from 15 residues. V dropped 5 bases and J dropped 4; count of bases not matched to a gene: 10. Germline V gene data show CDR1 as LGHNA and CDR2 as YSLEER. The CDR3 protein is CASSDWTGGVYGYTF. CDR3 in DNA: TGCGCCAGCAGCGACTGGACAGGCGGGGTCTATGGCTACACCTTC.

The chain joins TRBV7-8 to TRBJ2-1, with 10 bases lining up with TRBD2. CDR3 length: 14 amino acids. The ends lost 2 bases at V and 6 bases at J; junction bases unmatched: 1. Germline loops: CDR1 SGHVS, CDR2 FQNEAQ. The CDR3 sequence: CASSLQREGNEQFF. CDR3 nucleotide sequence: TGTGCCAGCAGCTTACAGCGGGAGGGCAATGAGCAGTTCTTC.

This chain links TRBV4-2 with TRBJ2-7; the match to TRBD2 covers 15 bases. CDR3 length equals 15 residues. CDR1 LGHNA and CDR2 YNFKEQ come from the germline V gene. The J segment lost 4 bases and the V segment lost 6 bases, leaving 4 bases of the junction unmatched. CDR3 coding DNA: TGTGCCAGCAGAATTGGACTAGCGGGGGGGTACGAGCAGTACTTC. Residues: CASRIGLAGGYEQYF.

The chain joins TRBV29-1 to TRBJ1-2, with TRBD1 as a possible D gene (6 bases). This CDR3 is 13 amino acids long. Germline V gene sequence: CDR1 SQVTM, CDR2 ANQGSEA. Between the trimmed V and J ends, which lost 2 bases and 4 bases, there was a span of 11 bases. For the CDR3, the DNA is TGCAGCGTTGAAAGGACAGCACCCTATGGCTACACCTTC. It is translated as CSVERTAPYGYTF.

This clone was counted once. CDR3 protein: CASSAARSGSSYNEQFF. In DNA, the CDR3 is TGTGCCAGCAGCGCGGCCCGATCGGGGAGCTCCTACAATGAGCAGTTCTTC. The chain couples TRBV9 to TRBJ2-1, with D possibly being TRBD2 (5 bases). The CDR3 runs to 17 residues. The germline gives CDR1 SGDLS, CDR2 YYNGEE. The germline V and J ends were trimmed by 3 bases and 0 bases, with 16 bases remaining between them.

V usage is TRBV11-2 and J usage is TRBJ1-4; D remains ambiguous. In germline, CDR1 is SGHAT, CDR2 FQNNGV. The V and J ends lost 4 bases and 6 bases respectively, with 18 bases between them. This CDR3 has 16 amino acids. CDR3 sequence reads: CASSSLRGSSYEKLFF. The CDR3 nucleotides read TGTGCCAGCAGCTCACTACGGGGAAGTTCTTATGAAAAACTGTTTTTT.

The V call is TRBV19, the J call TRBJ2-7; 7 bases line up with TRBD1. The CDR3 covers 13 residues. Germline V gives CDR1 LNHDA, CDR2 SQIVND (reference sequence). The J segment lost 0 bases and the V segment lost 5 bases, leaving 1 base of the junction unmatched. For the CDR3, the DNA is TGTGCCAGTAGTGACAGGGACTCCTACGAGCAGTACTTC. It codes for CASSDRDSYEQYF.

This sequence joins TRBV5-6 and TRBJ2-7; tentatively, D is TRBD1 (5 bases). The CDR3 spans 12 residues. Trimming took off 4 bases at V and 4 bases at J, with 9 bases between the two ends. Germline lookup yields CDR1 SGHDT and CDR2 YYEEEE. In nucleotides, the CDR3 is TGTGCCAGCAGCCATGACAGATACGAGCAGTACTTC. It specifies CASSHDRYEQYF. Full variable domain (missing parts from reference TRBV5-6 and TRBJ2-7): DAGVTQSPTHLIKTRGQQVTLRCSPKSGHDTVSWYQQALGQGPQFIFQYYEEEERQRGNFPDRFSGHQFPNYSSELNVNALLLGDSALYLCASSHDRYEQYFGPGTRLTVT.

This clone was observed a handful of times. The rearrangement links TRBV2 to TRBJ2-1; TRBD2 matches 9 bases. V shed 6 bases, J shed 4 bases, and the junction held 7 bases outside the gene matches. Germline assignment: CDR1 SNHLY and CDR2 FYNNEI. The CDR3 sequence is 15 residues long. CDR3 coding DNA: TGTGCCAGCAGGACCGGGACTAGCCGATACAATGAGCAGTTCTTC. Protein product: CASRTGTSRYNEQFF. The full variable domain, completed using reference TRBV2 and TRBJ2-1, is EPEVTQTPSHQVTQMGQEVILRCVPISNHLYFYWYRQILGQKVEFLVSFYNNEISEKSEIFDDQFSVERPDGSNFTLKIRSTKLEDSAMYFCASRTGTSRYNEQFFGPGTRLTVL.

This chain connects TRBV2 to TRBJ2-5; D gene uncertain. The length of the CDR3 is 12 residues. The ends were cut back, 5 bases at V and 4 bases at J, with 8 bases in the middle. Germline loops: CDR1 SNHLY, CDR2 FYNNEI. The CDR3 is CASSRIPETQYF. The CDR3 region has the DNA TGTGCCAGCAGTCGAATACCAGAGACCCAGTACTTC.

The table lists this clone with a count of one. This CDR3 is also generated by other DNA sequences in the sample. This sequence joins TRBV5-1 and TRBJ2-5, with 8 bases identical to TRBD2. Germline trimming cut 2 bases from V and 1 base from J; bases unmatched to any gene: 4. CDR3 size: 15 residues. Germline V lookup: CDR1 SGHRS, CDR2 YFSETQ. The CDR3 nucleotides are TGCGCCAGCAGCTTTCTAGCGGGCCTCCAAGAGACCCAGTACTTC. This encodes CASSFLAGLQETQYF.